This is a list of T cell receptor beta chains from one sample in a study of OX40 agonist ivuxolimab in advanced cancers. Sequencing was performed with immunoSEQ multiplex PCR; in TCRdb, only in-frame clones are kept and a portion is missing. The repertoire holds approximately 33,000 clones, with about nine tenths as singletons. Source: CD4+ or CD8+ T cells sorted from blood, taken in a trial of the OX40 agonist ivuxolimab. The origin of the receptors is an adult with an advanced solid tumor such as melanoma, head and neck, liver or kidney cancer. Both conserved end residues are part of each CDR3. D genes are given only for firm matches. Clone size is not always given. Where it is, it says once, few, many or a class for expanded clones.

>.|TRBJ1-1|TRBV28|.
TGTGCCAGCAGCACACCGGGCAACGAAGCTTTCTTT
CASSTPGNEAFF
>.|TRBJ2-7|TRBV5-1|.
TGCGCCAGCAGCCTTGTATCGGCCCTGGGAGGCTACGAGCAGTACTTC
CASSLVSALGGYEQYF
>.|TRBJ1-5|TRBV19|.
TGTGCCAGTAGTATGAACAGCAATCAGCCCCAGCATTTT
CASSMNSNQPQHF
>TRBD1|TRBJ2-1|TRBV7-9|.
TGTGCCAGCAGCCCCCAGGGGGACAATGAGCAGTTCTTC
CASSPQGDNEQFF
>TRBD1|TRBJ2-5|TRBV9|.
TGTGCCAGCAGCGTAGGAGGGACAGGGGTTACGGAGACCCAGTACTTC
CASSVGGTGVTETQYF
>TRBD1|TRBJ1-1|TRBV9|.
TGTGCCAGCAGCGGCCTTGACAGGGCTGAAGCTTTCTTT
CASSGLDRAEAFF
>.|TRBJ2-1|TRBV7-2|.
TGTGCCAGCAGCTTAGTTGTCCCATACAATGAGCAGTTCTTC
CASSLVVPYNEQFF
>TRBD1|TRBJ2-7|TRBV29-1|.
TGCAGCGTCCGGGGCGGTTTGGGCAGGGGGAACTACGAGCAGTACTTC
CSVRGGLGRGNYEQYF
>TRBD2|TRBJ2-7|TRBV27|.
TGTGCCAGCAGACTCTCCACTAGCGGATCCTACGAGCAGTACTTC
CASRLSTSGSYEQYF
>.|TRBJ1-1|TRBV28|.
TGTGCCAGCACCAAATACCCCTCGGTCACTGAAGCTTTCTTT
CASTKYPSVTEAFF
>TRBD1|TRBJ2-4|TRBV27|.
TGTGCCAGCAAGTCCGGGACAGGAGGAGGCATTCAGTACTTC
CASKSGTGGGIQYF
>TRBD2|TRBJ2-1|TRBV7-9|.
TGTGCCAGCAGCTTATTTCCTAGCGGGAGGAGCTCCTACAATGAGCAGTTCTTC
CASSLFPSGRSSYNEQFF
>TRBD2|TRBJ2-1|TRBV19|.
TGTGCCAGTAGTCTAGCGGGAGACAATGAGCAGTTCTTC
CASSLAGDNEQFF
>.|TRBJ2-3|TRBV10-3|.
TGTGCCATCAGTATAACCGGGACTCCTAACACAGATACGCAGTATTTT
CAISITGTPNTDTQYF
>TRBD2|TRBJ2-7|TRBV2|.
TGTGCCAGCAGAGGAGCGGGAGGGGGTGACGAGCAGTACTTC
CASRGAGGGDEQYF
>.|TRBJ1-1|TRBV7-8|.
TGTGCCAGCAGCTTATGGGCGGGCGCTGAAGCTTTCTTT
CASSLWAGAEAFF
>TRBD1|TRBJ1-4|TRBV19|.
TGTGCCAGTAGTATAAGACAGGGGGATGAAAAACTGTTTTTT
CASSIRQGDEKLFF
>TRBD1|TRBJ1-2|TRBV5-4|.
TGTGCCAGCAGCTTGAAAGGGGACAGGGGAAAATATGGCTACACCTTC
CASSLKGDRGKYGYTF
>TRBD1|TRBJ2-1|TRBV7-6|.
TGTGCCAGCAGCTTCTTGACAGGGGATTTCTACAATGAGCAGTTCTTC
CASSFLTGDFYNEQFF
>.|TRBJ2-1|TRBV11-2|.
TGTGCCAGCAGCTTAGCCGCGAGCTCCTACAATGAGCAGTTCTTC
CASSLAASSYNEQFF
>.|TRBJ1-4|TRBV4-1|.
TGCGCCAGCAGCCAAGTGTCTAATGAAAAACTGTTTTTT
CASSQVSNEKLFF
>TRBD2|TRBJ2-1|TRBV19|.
TGTGCCAGTAGTCACTCGACTAGCAGGGTCAATGAGCAGTTCTTC
CASSHSTSRVNEQFF
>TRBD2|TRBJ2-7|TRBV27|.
TGTGCCAGCAGTTCAAGACTAGCGGGAGTAATCCACGAGCAGTACTTC
CASSSRLAGVIHEQYF
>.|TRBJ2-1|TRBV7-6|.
TGTGCCAGCAGCTTAGGGGACTGGGAGTACAATGAGCAGTTCTTC
CASSLGDWEYNEQFF
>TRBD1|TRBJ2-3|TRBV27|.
TGTGCCAGCAGGACAGGGATCACAGATACGCAGTATTTT
CASRTGITDTQYF
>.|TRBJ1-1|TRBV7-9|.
TGTGCCAGCAGCCCAGGTGGTGGCTCTGAAGCTTTCTTT
CASSPGGGSEAFF
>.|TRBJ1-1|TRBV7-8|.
TGTGCCAGCAGCTCAGGGAGGAGCACTGAAGCTTTCTTT
CASSSGRSTEAFF
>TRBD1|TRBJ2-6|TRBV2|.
TGTGCCAGCAGACAGGGGGCTTTCTACTCTGGGGCCAACGTCCTGACTTTC
CASRQGAFYSGANVLTF
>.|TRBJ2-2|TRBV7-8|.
TGTGCCAGCAGCCCTAAACCCGGGGAGCTGTTTTTT
CASSPKPGELFF
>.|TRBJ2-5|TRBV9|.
TGTGCCAGCAGCCCCAGAAGTGTCGGAGCCCAAGAGACCCAGTACTTC
CASSPRSVGAQETQYF
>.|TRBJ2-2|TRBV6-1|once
TGTGCCACCGAACTCGGCGGGGCCGCCGGGGAGCTGTTTTTT
CATELGGAAGELFF
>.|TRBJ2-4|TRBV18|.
TGTGCCAGCTCACCAGGGTTTGAAGCCAAAAACATTCAGTACTTC
CASSPGFEAKNIQYF
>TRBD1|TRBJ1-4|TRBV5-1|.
TGCGCCAGCAGCTTGGGTGGGACAGGGGGCGCATCTGAAAAACTGTTTTTT
CASSLGGTGGASEKLFF
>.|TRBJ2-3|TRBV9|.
TGTGCCAGCAGCCCTCAACGAGCCACAGATACGCAGTATTTT
CASSPQRATDTQYF
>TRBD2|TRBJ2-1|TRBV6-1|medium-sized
TGTGCCAGCAGTGTCACTAGCGGGGATTACAATGAGCAGTTCTTC
CASSVTSGDYNEQFF
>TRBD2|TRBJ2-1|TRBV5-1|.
TGCGCCAGCAGCTTGGTTACGTTAGCCGGGACTAGCGGGACCAGCTCCTACAATGAGCAGTTCTTC
CASSLVTLAGTSGTSSYNEQFF
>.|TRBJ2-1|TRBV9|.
TGTGCCAGCAGCGTATACTGGGGATTGTCCGGGGATTACAATGAGCAGTTCTTC
CASSVYWGLSGDYNEQFF
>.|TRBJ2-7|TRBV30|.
TGTGCCTGGAGTGTACTCAGCTCCTACGAGCAGTACTTC
CAWSVLSSYEQYF
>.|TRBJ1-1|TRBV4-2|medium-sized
TGTGCCAGCAGCTCCCAATATGAGAACACTGAAGCTTTCTTT
CASSSQYENTEAFF
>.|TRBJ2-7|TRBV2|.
TGTGCCAGCAGTGATGGGGAGCAGTACTTC
CASSDGEQYF
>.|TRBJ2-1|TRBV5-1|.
TGCGCCAGCAGATACCGGGTCCCGCCCAATGAGCAGTTCTTC
CASRYRVPPNEQFF
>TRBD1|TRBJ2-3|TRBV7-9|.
TGTGCCAGCAGCCCCTACAGGGGGCAGGCAGATACGCAGTATTTT
CASSPYRGQADTQYF
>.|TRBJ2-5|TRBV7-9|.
TGTGCCAGCAGCTTATTAGCGACAGGAGAGACCCAGTACTTC
CASSLLATGETQYF